These 22 T cell receptor beta chains share one sample of origin, sequenced in a study of T-cell reconstitution after alpha-beta-depleted transplantation in children. Unique molecular identifiers were used to barcode this TCRbeta library. TCRdb recomputed calls from the PCR reads with MiXCR, one row per CDR3 protein. The sample shows 280,000 or so distinct CDR3 sequences, roughly 12% of them seen only once. The sample in question was peripheral blood, obtained 180 days after TCRalphabeta/CD19-depleted stem cell transplant. The receptors derive from a male patient under 10 years old who had a stem cell transplant for chronic granulomatous disease, so the T cells may come from the graft donor.

This clonotype has ten or more counts. The V and J genes are TRBV4-1 and TRBJ2-7; D not certain. The V gene lost 9 bases and the J gene lost 2 bases, with 11 bases spanning the gap. Germline V gene data show CDR1 as MGHRA and CDR2 as YSYEKL. This CDR3 has 12 residues. As DNA, the CDR3 is TGCGCCAGTGGGCCCCGACCCTACGAGCAGTACTTC. Translating it yields CASGPRPYEQYF.

This clonotype was found many times. The chain links TRBV28 to TRBJ2-7; perhaps TRBD1 as D (6 bases). CDR3 length: 10 residues. Germline V gene data show CDR1 as MDHEN and CDR2 as SYDVKM. In nucleotides, the CDR3 is TGTACCTCAGGGGACCACGAGCAGTACTTC. It specifies CTSGDHEQYF.

This clonotype showed up many times. The CDR3 DNA is TGTGCCAGCAGCCCACCGGGGGAACTAATTGGCTACACCTTC. This codes for CASSPPGELIGYTF. The chain combines TRBV7-2 with TRBJ1-2; the D gene is possibly TRBD1 (5 bases). Trimming took 5 bases from V and 7 from J, leaving 17 bases between them. The CDR3 length is 14 residues. Germline values: CDR1 SGHTA, CDR2 FQGNSA.

Ten or more counts support this clonotype. The chain has TRBV6-1 and TRBJ2-3; 8 positions match TRBD1. Germline lookup yields CDR1 MNHNS and CDR2 SASEGT. With 7 bases clipped from V and 4 bases from J, the junction kept 10 bases outside the gene matches. The CDR3 runs 15 residues. CDR3 sequence: CASNQGARVADTQYF. The CDR3 nucleotides are TGTGCCAGCAATCAGGGGGCTCGGGTGGCAGATACGCAGTATTTT.

The table lists this clonotype with many counts. This chain links TRBV28 with TRBJ2-1; TRBD1 or TRBD2 may be the D gene (6 bases each). Germline CDR1 and CDR2: MDHEN and SYDVKM. Trimming took off 3 bases at V and 9 bases at J, with 18 bases between the two ends. CDR3 length: 15 amino acids. As DNA, the CDR3 is TGTGCCAGCAGTTTTGTAGACCGGGGGCGAGTTGAGCAGTTCTTC. It encodes CASSFVDRGRVEQFF.

At least ten counts were recorded for this clonotype. J is TRBJ2-5 and V is TRBV20-1; D ambiguous. The V and J ends lost 5 bases and 6 bases respectively, with 25 bases between them. Germline CDR1 is DFQATT and CDR2 is SNEGSKA (reference sequence). The CDR3 loop spans 16 amino acids. This CDR3 reads CSAPGRKHAKDQTQYF. CDR3 DNA sequence: TGCAGTGCTCCAGGAAGAAAACATGCCAAAGATCAGACCCAGTACTTC.

In this sample, this clonotype turned up many times. The CDR3 is CASSSPGQGVSNEQFF. CDR3 DNA sequence: TGTGCCAGCAGCTCTCCGGGACAGGGTGTCTCCAATGAGCAGTTCTTC. This chain joins TRBV5-6 and TRBJ2-1, with 9 nucleotides matching TRBD1. The V gene end was trimmed by 3 bases and the J gene end by 6 bases; junction bases not matched to a gene: 10. The CDR3 loop spans 16 amino acids. Germline V gene lookup returns CDR1 SGHDT and CDR2 YYEEEE.

This clonotype was detected ten times or more. The chain links TRBV29-1 to TRBJ2-5; the match to TRBD1 covers 7 bases. The CDR3 spans 15 residues. CDR1 is SQVTM, CDR2 ANQGSEA, per germline. Trimming at V came to 7 bases and at J to 1 base, leaving 12 bases not matched to a gene. CDR3 DNA sequence: TGCAGCGCCACGGACATACAGGGGTCCCAAGAGACCCAGTACTTC. Translating it yields CSATDIQGSQETQYF.

This clonotype was picked up many times. The chain is built from TRBV12-3 or TRBV12-4 and TRBJ2-2; D uncertain. V was clipped by 5 bases and J by 4 bases, with 8 bases between them. The CDR3 has 13 residues. Here the CDR3 reads CASSPLGTGELFF. CDR3 nucleotides: TGTGCCAGCAGTCCGCTGGGCACCGGGGAGCTGTTTTTT.

This clonotype has a count of ten or more. DNA of the CDR3: TGCGCCAGCAGCCAAGATCTTCTCGCTAGCGGGATACCCTACGAGCAGTACTTC. Its protein is CASSQDLLASGIPYEQYF. This sequence joins TRBV4-1 and TRBJ2-7; 9 bases are shared with TRBD2. The germline gives CDR1 MGHRA, CDR2 YSYEKL. The CDR3 is 18 residues long. V lost 0 bases and J lost 2; bases outside the gene matches: 11.

This clonotype was counted ten times or more. The J gene is TRBJ2-6, the V gene TRBV5-1; possible D gene TRBD2, 5 bases. In germline, CDR1 is SGHRS, CDR2 YFSETQ. V was clipped by 7 bases and J by 2 bases, with 16 bases between them. The CDR3 is made up of 16 amino acids. The CDR3 spells CASGTLGSAGANVLTF. The CDR3 coding sequence is TGCGCCAGCGGAACGCTTGGGAGTGCTGGGGCCAACGTCCTGACTTTC.

This clonotype has a count of ten or more. This chain links TRBV6-5 with TRBJ1-2; 7 bases line up with TRBD1. The CDR3 consists of 15 residues. V dropped 0 bases and J dropped 7; count of bases not matched to a gene: 8. The germline V gene encodes CDR1 MNHEY and CDR2 SVGAGI. CDR3 nucleotide sequence: TGTGCCAGCAGTTACTCCGGGGGGACAGCGGTTGGCTACACCTTC. This codes for CASSYSGGTAVGYTF.

This clonotype was found many times. This chain connects TRBV6-2 or TRBV6-3 to TRBJ2-1; the D is unclear. Germline lookup yields CDR1 MNHEY and CDR2 SVGEGT. The CDR3 extends over 13 amino acids. Between the trimmed V and J ends, which lost 7 bases and 7 bases, there was a span of 14 bases. CDR3 in DNA: TGTGCCAGCACCTGGTCTATGGGGAATGAGCAGTTCTTC. Encoded protein: CASTWSMGNEQFF.

This clonotype was observed many times. J is TRBJ2-1 and V is TRBV29-1; D possibly uses TRBD1 or TRBD2 (5 bases each). This CDR3 is 11 amino acids long. The germline V gene encodes CDR1 SQVTM and CDR2 ANQGSEA. V was trimmed by 4 bases and J by 16 bases, leaving 17 bases between them. CDR3 bases: TGCAGCGTTGGGGGGAGTGGACCCCGTTTCTTC. Translation gives CSVGGSGPRFF.

Points on this clonotype: It may be a read error: a sequence one base away is much more abundant. The rearrangement joins TRBV1 to TRBJ2-2; the table names TRBD1, a call not compared with the DNA. TRBV1 is annotated as a pseudogene. The CDR3 has 17 amino acids. CDR3 residues: CTSSHPTGGANTGELFF. For the CDR3, the DNA is TGCACCAGCAGCCATCCCACGGGGGGGGCCAACACCGGGGAGCTGTTTTTT.

This clonotype was counted at least ten times. The gene calls are TRBV7-8 and TRBJ2-3; TRBD1 aligns across 7 bases. The J segment lost 0 bases and the V segment lost 1 base, leaving 4 bases of the junction unmatched. Germline lookup yields CDR1 SGHVS and CDR2 FQNEAQ. The CDR3 is 16 residues long. The CDR3 sequence is CASSLVGGASTDTQYF. The CDR3 coding sequence is TGTGCCAGCAGCTTAGTAGGGGGCGCGAGCACAGATACGCAGTATTTT. Using reference TRBV7-8 and TRBJ2-3 for the parts outside the CDR3, the full variable domain is GAGVSQSPRYKVAKRGQDVALRCDPISGHVSLFWYQQALGQGPEFLTYFQNEAQLDKSGLPSDRFFAERPEGSVSTLKIQRTQQEDSAVYLCASSLVGGASTDTQYFGPGTRLTVL.

This clonotype was picked up many times. The chain has TRBV20-1 and TRBJ1-1; 7 nucleotides line up with TRBD1. Trimming removed 5 bases from V and 5 bases from J; junction bases left unmatched: 17. CDR1 is DFQATT, CDR2 SNEGSKA, per germline (reference sequence). The CDR3 spans 16 residues. This chain's CDR3 is CSAHEGGTSGGTEAFF. CDR3 coding DNA: TGCAGTGCTCACGAGGGGGGGACCTCAGGGGGGACTGAAGCTTTCTTT.

This clonotype was picked up many times. V and J are TRBV5-1 and TRBJ2-1, with a possible D match to TRBD1 (6 bases). The CDR3 sequence is 17 residues long. In germline, CDR1 is SGHRS, CDR2 YFSETQ. V was cut by 1 base and J by 5 bases, with 19 bases left in between. The CDR3, as DNA: TGCGCCAGCAGCTTGTCTCCAGGGGCCCGACCCGACAATGAGCAGTTCTTC. This encodes CASSLSPGARPDNEQFF. The full variable domain, rest sourced from reference TRBV5-1 and TRBJ2-1, is KAGVTQTPRYLIKTRGQQVTLSCSPISGHRSVSWYQQTPGQGLQFLFEYFSETQRNKGNFPGRFSGRQFSNSRSEMNVSTLELGDSALYLCASSLSPGARPDNEQFFGPGTRLTVL.

This clonotype showed up many times. The CDR3 nucleotides are TGTGCCAGCAGCTTAGGAGGGGGCATCATTCAGTACTTC. This sequence encodes CASSLGGGIIQYF. The chain combines TRBV7-9 with TRBJ2-4; 7 nucleotides match TRBD1. Germline V gene data show CDR1 as SEHNR and CDR2 as FQNEAQ (reference sequence). The CDR3 covers 13 residues. V was pared by 1 base and J by 9 bases, with 3 bases of the junction left unmatched.

This chain uses TRBV15 with TRBJ1-4, with 10 bases that match TRBD1. This CDR3 comprises 18 residues. V gave up 4 bases and J gave up 0 bases; unmatched junction bases: 8. The germline V gene encodes CDR1 LNHNV and CDR2 YYDKDF (reference sequence). CDR3 region: CATSMTGGIYSTNEKLFF. CDR3 DNA sequence: TGTGCCACCAGCATGACAGGGGGCATATATTCAACTAATGAAAAACTGTTTTTT.

The J gene is TRBJ2-3, the V gene TRBV19; D gene ambiguous. CDR1 is LNHDA, CDR2 SQIVND, per germline (reference sequence). V lost 6 bases to trimming and J lost 4 bases, with 14 bases between them. The CDR3 is 14 amino acids. In nucleotides, the CDR3 is TGTGCCAGTAGCAAGGTGGGGTTAGCAGATACGCAGTATTTT. Residues: CASSKVGLADTQYF.

The sample holds many counts of this clonotype. The chain couples TRBV18 to TRBJ2-5, with D uncertain. Deletions cut 2 bases from V and 4 bases from J, with 8 bases between. Germline-derived CDR1 and CDR2 are KGHSH and LQKENI. There are 13 residues in the CDR3. The CDR3, as DNA: TGTGCCAGCTCACCAAACACTGTAGAGACCCAGTACTTC. Its protein is CASSPNTVETQYF.